Below, 7 T cell receptor beta chains from the same sample are listed, as sequenced in a study of cytomegalovirus exposure and HLA in healthy donors. PCR employed 60 Vbeta and 13 Jbeta primers. The protocol was immunoSEQ multiplex PCR, while the TCRdb copy is restricted to in-frame clones and leaves out a portion. The sample includes around 90,000 clones, roughly 63% of them seen just once. The sample was PBMCs. Receptors were obtained from a woman between 50 and 59 years old in good health and CMV-seropositive.

This chain joins TRBV7-9 and TRBJ1-3, with 8 bases that match TRBD1. V lost 5 bases and J lost 4; bases outside the gene matches: 16. Germline V gene sequence: CDR1 SEHNR, CDR2 FQNEAQ (reference sequence). The CDR3 runs to 18 residues. The CDR3 coding sequence is TGTGCCAGCAGCGCTCCGGGACAGGTTCCCCCGAGAGGAAACACCATATATTTT. Translating gives CASSAPGQVPPRGNTIYF.

This clone was observed a few times. The chain combines TRBV7-2 with TRBJ2-3; 13 bases map to TRBD2. CDR1 is SGHTA and CDR2 is FQGNSA in the germline V gene. The CDR3 sequence is 16 residues long. Germline trimming cut 4 bases from V and 7 bases from J; bases unmatched to any gene: 8. This CDR3 reads CASSSSLAGGQNTQYF. The CDR3 bases are TGTGCCAGCAGCTCGTCACTAGCGGGGGGGCAAAATACGCAGTATTTT.

At least ten counts were recorded for this clone. The V gene is TRBV2, the J gene TRBJ1-2; D not certain. Trimming removed 3 bases from V and 7 bases from J, with 12 bases in between. The CDR3 runs 13 residues. Per the germline V gene, CDR1 is SNHLY and CDR2 is FYNNEI. This CDR3 is CASSDAGAGGYTF. The CDR3 region has the DNA TGTGCCAGCAGTGATGCGGGCGCCGGTGGCTACACCTTC.

This chain links TRBV4-1 with TRBJ2-7, with TRBD1 matching over 11 bases. Looked up from germline, CDR1 is MGHRA and CDR2 is YSYEKL. The CDR3 sequence is 14 residues long. V lost 5 bases to trimming and J lost 2 bases; unmatched junction nucleotides: 2. Here the CDR3 reads CASSLDRGPYEQYF. CDR3 nucleotide sequence: TGCGCCAGCAGCTTGGACAGGGGGCCCTACGAGCAGTACTTC.

V gene TRBV6-1 combines with J gene TRBJ2-2, with D perhaps matching TRBD1 (6 bases). The CDR3 sequence is 15 residues long. V was trimmed by 1 base and J by 7 bases, leaving 13 bases between them. Germline assignment: CDR1 MNHNS and CDR2 SASEGT. The CDR3 protein is CASSEVVRGHGELFF. CDR3 DNA: TGTGCCAGCAGTGAAGTAGTCAGGGGACACGGGGAGCTGTTTTTT.

The DNA of the CDR3 is TGTGCCAGCAGCCCTGGTCCCGGGACAGGGGCGGACACCGGGGAGCTGTTTTTT. Amino acid sequence: CASSPGPGTGADTGELFF. The V call is TRBV7-3, the J call TRBJ2-2, with TRBD1 identical over 10 bases. Germline values: CDR1 SGHTA, CDR2 FQGTGA. V was clipped by 5 bases and J by 3 bases; unmatched bases: 12. This CDR3 has 18 amino acids.

The chain employs TRBV5-1 and TRBJ2-1; D unresolved. The CDR3 extends over 16 amino acids. In germline, CDR1 is SGHRS, CDR2 YFSETQ. With 4 bases removed from V and 6 bases from J, the gap between germline ends came to 20 bases. The CDR3 here is CASSRSASEFGNEQFF. The CDR3 nucleotides are TGCGCCAGCAGCCGATCGGCCTCGGAGTTCGGCAATGAGCAGTTCTTC.